Listed below are T cell receptor beta chains from one sample, sequenced in a study of CD8 T cells in ankylosing spondylitis. MiXCR was run by TCRdb on the 5' RACE reads, yielding one entry per CDR3 protein. The table includes 220,000 or so distinct CDR3 sequences, around 20% detected once. The sequenced sample was blood, either unsorted or a sorted T cell fraction (not recorded which). The origin of the receptors is a male donor with ankylosing spondylitis. Each CDR3 is given with its conserved first and last residue. D genes are given only for firm matches. Not all rows give a size; the values are once, few, many and, for expanded clones, a class.

TRBV3-1	-	TRBD2	TRBJ2-7	TGTGCCAGCAGCCCCTTTGGTAGCGGGGGTTACGAGCAGTACTTC	CASSPFGSGGYEQYF
TRBV14	many	TRBD2	TRBJ2-7	TGTGCCAGCAGCGCTATGCCGGGGACTAGCCTTTACTACGAGCAGTACTTC	CASSAMPGTSLYYEQYF
TRBV4-1	-	TRBD1	TRBJ2-7	TGCGCCAGCAGCCAAGGACAGGGGAGGCAATACGAGCAGTACTTC	CASSQGQGRQYEQYF
TRBV29-1	many	-	TRBJ2-1	TGCAGCGTCGAGGGGGGTTACTCCTACAATGAGCAGTTCTTC	CSVEGGYSYNEQFF
TRBV3-1	few	TRBD2	TRBJ2-5	TGTGCCAGCAGCCAAGATAGGCTAGCGGGGGGGCAAGAGACCCAGTACTTC	CASSQDRLAGGQETQYF
TRBV29-1	few	-	TRBJ2-1	TGCAGCGTTGAAGATCAAAGGGACAGGCTAGCGGGAAGCAATGAGCAGTTCTTC	CSVEDQRDRLAGSNEQFF
TRBV5-5	few	-	TRBJ1-6	TGTGCCAGCACCTCTAAGGGGTTAGGGTCACCCCTCCACTTT	CASTSKGLGSPLHF
TRBV4-3	-	-	TRBJ2-6	TGCGCCAGCAGCCCGTCAGACCCAGGGGTCACACTTACTGGGGCCAACGTCCTGACTTTC	CASSPSDPGVTLTGANVLTF
TRBV7-9	few	-	TRBJ1-5	TGTGCCAGCAGCTTAGTGGGGGGAGGCAATCAGCCCCAGCATTTT	CASSLVGGGNQPQHF
TRBV4-3	few	TRBD1	TRBJ2-7	TGCGCCAGCAGCCGTGACAGGGGTTCCCTTTACGAGCAGTACTTC	CASSRDRGSLYEQYF
TRBV7-9	many	-	TRBJ2-7	TGTGCCAGCAGCTTAGAGGCGTCCCCCAGGCCGTTCGAGCAGTACTTC	CASSLEASPRPFEQYF
TRBV10-3	many	-	TRBJ2-3	TGTGCCATCAGTGAGTCTGGGGGCACAGATACGCAGTATTTT	CAISESGGTDTQYF
TRBV12-3/TRBV12-4	many	-	TRBJ2-3	TGTGCCAGCGGACTCTGGACAGCAGATACGCAGTATTTT	CASGLWTADTQYF
TRBV5-6	few	-	TRBJ2-3	TGTGCCAGCAGCTTGGTAAGGCTTTACACAGATACGCAGTATTTT	CASSLVRLYTDTQYF
TRBV4-1	-	TRBD1	TRBJ1-1	TGCGCCAGCAGCGACCGACAGGGGGGGGCTGAAGCTTTCTTT	CASSDRQGGAEAFF
TRBV15	many	-	TRBJ1-6	TGTGCCACCAGCAGTACGCAGGAGAATTCACCCCTCCACTTT	CATSSTQENSPLHF
TRBV10-2	few	TRBD2	TRBJ2-1	TGCGCCAGCAGCCCCGGACTAGCGGGAGTGTATGAGCAGTTCTTC	CASSPGLAGVYEQFF
TRBV7-8	few	-	TRBJ1-1	TGTGCCAGCAGCTTATCCCCTATTGGGTTGAACACTGAAGCTTTCTTT	CASSLSPIGLNTEAFF
TRBV6-1	-	-	TRBJ2-1	TGTGCCAGCAGTGAAGTAGGGGGCTCCTACAATGAGCAGTTCTTC	CASSEVGGSYNEQFF
TRBV12-3/TRBV12-4	few	TRBD2	TRBJ2-3	TGTGCCAGCAGTGCCGGAGGGGTCGGGGGGTTTCCACGAGATACGCAGTATTTT	CASSAGGVGGFPRDTQYF
TRBV12-3/TRBV12-4	few	TRBD2	TRBJ2-1	TGTGCCAGCAGTTTATCCGGGACTAGCGGGGGAAGCTCCTACAATGAGCAGTTCTTC	CASSLSGTSGGSSYNEQFF
TRBV11-2	many	TRBD1	TRBJ2-3	TGTGCCAGCAGCTTAGATGAGATGACAGGGGCTTCGTTGTATTTT	CASSLDEMTGASLYF
TRBV7-9	few	-	TRBJ1-5	TGTGCCAGCAGCTCAGCGGGCAGGGCAAATCAGCCCCAGCATTTT	CASSSAGRANQPQHF
TRBV12-3/TRBV12-4	many	-	TRBJ2-1	TGTGCCAGCAGTAGACGTAGTGAGGGTTACAATGAGCAGTTCTTC	CASSRRSEGYNEQFF
TRBV7-8	-	TRBD1	TRBJ2-7	TGTGCCAGCAGCCCGACCCAGGGGGCCGGCTACGAGCAGTACTTC	CASSPTQGAGYEQYF
TRBV20-1	-	-	TRBJ1-2	TGCAGTGCTAGATCCCGGGACTTCTTCTATGGCTACACCTTC	CSARSRDFFYGYTF
TRBV5-1	many	-	TRBJ2-7	TGCGCCAGCAGCCCGGGAGTCGGCTCCTACGAGCAGTACTTC	CASSPGVGSYEQYF
TRBV27	-	TRBD1	TRBJ1-5	TGTGCCAGCAGTTTAGGGGGGACAGCGTTTAGCAATCAGCCCCAGCATTTT	CASSLGGTAFSNQPQHF
TRBV5-1	many	TRBD2	TRBJ2-1	TGCGCCAGCAGCTTTTGGGGGGGAGCCTACAATGAGCAGTTCTTC	CASSFWGGAYNEQFF
TRBV5-1	few	-	TRBJ1-1	TGCGCCAGCAGCTGGGGGGGGAACACTGAAGCTTTCTTT	CASSWGGNTEAFF
TRBV27	-	-	TRBJ2-2	TGTGCCAGCAGTTTTGGGCCTGGTTTGACCGGGGAGCTGTTTTTT	CASSFGPGLTGELFF
TRBV30	many	-	TRBJ2-7	TGTGCCTGGAGGGACATCTCCTACGAGCAGTACTTC	CAWRDISYEQYF
TRBV7-2	-	TRBD1	TRBJ2-7	TGTGCCAGCCACTCAGACAGGGGGGGTGTTTACGAGCAGTACTTC	CASHSDRGGVYEQYF
TRBV10-3	many	TRBD2	TRBJ2-3	TGTGCCATCAGTGACGGGGGGGCTAGCACAGATACGCAGTATTTT	CAISDGGASTDTQYF
TRBV6-2/TRBV6-3	many	TRBD2	TRBJ2-1	TGTGCCAGCAGTTACTCAACCGGACTAGTCAACAATGAGCAGTTCTTC	CASSYSTGLVNNEQFF
TRBV2	few	TRBD1	TRBJ2-7	TGTGCCAGCAGTGGGGACAGCACATACGAGCAGTACTTC	CASSGDSTYEQYF
TRBV6-2/TRBV6-3	-	TRBD2	TRBJ2-7	TGTGCCAGCAGTTTCGGACTAGCAGACCCTTCCGAGCAGTACTTC	CASSFGLADPSEQYF
TRBV7-9	few	-	TRBJ1-1	TGTGCCAGCAGCCCACCGCAGGGCGTTACTGAAGCTTTCTTT	CASSPPQGVTEAFF
TRBV30	-	TRBD2	TRBJ2-1	TGTGCCTGCGTAGCAGGCGGGGGCAATGAGCAGTTCTTC	CACVAGGGNEQFF
TRBV5-1	few	-	TRBJ2-2	TGCGCCAGCGGGACGGACACCGGGGAGCTGTTTTTT	CASGTDTGELFF
TRBV2	few	-	TRBJ2-7	TGTGCCAGCAGGGACACCTACGAGCAGTACTTC	CASRDTYEQYF